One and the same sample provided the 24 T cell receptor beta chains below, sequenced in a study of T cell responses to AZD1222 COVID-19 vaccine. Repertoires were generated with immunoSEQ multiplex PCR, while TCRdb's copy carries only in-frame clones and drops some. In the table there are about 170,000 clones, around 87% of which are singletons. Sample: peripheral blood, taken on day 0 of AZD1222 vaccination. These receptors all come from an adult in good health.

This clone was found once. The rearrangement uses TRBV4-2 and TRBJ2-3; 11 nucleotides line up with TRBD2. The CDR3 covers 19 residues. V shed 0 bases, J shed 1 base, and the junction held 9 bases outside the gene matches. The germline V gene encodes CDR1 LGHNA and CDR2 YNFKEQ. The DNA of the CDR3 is TGTGCCAGCAGCCAAGATGTAGCGGGGGGGCCTTTCGGCACAGATACGCAGTATTTT. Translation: CASSQDVAGGPFGTDTQYF.

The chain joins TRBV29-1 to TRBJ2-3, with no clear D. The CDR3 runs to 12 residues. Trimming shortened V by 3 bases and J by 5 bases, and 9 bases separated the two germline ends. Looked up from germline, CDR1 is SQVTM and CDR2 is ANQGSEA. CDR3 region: CSVDEAVDTQYF. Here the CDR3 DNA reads TGCAGCGTTGATGAGGCAGTAGATACGCAGTATTTT.

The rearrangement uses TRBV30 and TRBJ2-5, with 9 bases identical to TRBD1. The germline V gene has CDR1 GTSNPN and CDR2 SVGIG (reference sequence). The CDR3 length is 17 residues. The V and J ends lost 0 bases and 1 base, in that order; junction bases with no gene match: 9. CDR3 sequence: CAWSVTIYRGRQETQYF. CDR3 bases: TGTGCCTGGAGTGTCACCATTTACAGGGGGCGCCAAGAGACCCAGTACTTC. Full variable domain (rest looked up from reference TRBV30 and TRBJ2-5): SQTIHQWPATLVQPVGSPLSLECTVEGTSNPNLYWYRQAAGRGLQLLFYSVGIGQISSEVPQNLSASRPQDRQFILSSKKLLLSDSGFYLCAWSVTIYRGRQETQYFGPGTRLLVL.

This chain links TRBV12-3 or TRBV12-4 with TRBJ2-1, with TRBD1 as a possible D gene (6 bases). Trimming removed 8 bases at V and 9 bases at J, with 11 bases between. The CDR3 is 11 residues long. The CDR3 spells CASSTGFEQFF. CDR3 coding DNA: TGTGCCAGCTCCACAGGGTTTGAGCAGTTCTTC.

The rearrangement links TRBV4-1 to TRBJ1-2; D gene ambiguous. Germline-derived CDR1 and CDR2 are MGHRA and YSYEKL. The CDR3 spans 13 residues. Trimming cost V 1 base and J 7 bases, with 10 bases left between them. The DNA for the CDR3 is TGCGCCAGCAGCCAAGCGGGCAGACTTGGCTACACCTTC. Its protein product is CASSQAGRLGYTF.

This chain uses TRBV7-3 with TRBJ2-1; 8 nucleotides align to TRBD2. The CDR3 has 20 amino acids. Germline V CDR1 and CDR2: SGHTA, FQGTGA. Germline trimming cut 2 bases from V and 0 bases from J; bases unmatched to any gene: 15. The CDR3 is CASSLRPSGGSVSSYNEQFF. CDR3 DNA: TGTGCCAGCAGCTTACGCCCGAGCGGGGGCTCCGTAAGCTCCTACAATGAGCAGTTCTTC.

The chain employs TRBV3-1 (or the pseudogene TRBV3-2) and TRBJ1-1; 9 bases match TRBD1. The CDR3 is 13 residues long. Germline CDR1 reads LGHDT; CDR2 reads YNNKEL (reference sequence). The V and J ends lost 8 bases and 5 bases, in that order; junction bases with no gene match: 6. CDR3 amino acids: CASGTGSLTEAFF. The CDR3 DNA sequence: TGTGCCAGCGGGACAGGGAGTTTGACTGAAGCTTTCTTT.

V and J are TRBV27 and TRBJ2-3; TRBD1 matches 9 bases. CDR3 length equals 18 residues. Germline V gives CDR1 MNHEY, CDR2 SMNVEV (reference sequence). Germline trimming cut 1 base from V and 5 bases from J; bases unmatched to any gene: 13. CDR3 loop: CASSLFPPRTGGIDTQYF. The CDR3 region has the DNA TGTGCCAGCAGTTTATTCCCCCCGCGTACAGGGGGCATAGATACGCAGTATTTT.

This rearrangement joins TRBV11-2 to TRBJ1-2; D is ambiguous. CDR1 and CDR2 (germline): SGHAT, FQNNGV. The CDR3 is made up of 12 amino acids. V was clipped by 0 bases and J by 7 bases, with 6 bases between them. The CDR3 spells CASSLEGSGYTF. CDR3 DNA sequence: TGTGCCAGCAGCTTAGAAGGGAGTGGCTACACCTTC. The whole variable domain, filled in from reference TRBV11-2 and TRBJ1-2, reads EAGVAQSPRYKIIEKRQSVAFWCNPISGHATLYWYQQILGQGPKLLIQFQNNGVVDDSQLPKDRFSAERLKGVDSTLKIQPAKLEDSAVYLCASSLEGSGYTFGSGTRLTVV.

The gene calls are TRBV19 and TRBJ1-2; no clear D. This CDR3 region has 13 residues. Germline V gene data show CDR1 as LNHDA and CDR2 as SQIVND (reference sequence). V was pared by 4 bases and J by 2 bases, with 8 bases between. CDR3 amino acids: CASSTHLNYGYTF. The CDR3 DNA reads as TGTGCCAGTAGTACTCATTTGAACTATGGCTACACCTTC.

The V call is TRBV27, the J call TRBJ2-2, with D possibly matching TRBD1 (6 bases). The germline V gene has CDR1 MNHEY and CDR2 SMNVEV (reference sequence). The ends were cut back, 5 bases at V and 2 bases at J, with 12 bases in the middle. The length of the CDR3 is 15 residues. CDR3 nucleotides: TGTGCCAGCAGTACGACGGACAGAAACACCGGGGAGCTGTTTTTT. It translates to CASSTTDRNTGELFF.

In nucleotides, the CDR3 is TGTGCCAGCAGTTACTCGAGGTCGGTTCTGAACACTGAAGCTTTCTTT. Its translation: CASSYSRSVLNTEAFF. V usage is TRBV6-5 and J usage is TRBJ1-1, with unresolved D. This CDR3 is 16 amino acids long. From germline, CDR1 is MNHEY and CDR2 SVGAGI. V was trimmed by 0 bases and J by 0 bases, leaving 11 bases between them.

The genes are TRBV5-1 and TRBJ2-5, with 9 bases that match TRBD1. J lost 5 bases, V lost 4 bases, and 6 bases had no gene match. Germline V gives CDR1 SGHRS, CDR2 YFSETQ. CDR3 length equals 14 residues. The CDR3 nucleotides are TGCGCCAGCAGCAACAGGGGGCGTGGGGAGACCCAGTACTTC. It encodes CASSNRGRGETQYF.

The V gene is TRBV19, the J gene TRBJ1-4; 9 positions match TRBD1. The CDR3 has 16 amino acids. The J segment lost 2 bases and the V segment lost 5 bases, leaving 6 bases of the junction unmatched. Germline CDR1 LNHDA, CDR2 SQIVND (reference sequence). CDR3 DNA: TGTGCCAGTAGTGGTCTAGGGACAGGGACTAATGAAAAACTGTTTTTT. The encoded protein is CASSGLGTGTNEKLFF.

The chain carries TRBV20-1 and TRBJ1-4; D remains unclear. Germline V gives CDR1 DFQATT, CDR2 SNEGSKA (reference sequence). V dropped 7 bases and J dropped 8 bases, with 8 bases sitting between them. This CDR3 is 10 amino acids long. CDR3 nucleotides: TGCAGTGGGGTAGAGGAAAAACTGTTTTTT. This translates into CSGVEEKLFF.

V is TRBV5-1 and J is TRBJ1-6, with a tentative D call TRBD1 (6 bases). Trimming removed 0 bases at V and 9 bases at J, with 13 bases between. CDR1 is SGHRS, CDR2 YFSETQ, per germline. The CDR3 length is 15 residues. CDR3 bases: TGCGCCAGCAGCTTGGCGGGCCAGGGGCGTTCACCCCTCCACTTT. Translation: CASSLAGQGRSPLHF.

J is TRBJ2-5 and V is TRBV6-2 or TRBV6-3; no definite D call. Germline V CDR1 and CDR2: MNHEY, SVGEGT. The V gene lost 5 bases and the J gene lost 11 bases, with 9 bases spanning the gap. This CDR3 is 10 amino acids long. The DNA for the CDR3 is TGTGCCAGCAGTCACCTAAGGCAGTACTTC. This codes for CASSHLRQYF.

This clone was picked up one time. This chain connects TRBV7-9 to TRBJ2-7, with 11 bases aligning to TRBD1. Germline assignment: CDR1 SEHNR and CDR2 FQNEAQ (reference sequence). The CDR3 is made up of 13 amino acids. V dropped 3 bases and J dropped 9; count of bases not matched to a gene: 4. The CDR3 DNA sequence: TGTGCCAGCAGCTTGAGGACAGGGGGCGGGCAGTACTTC. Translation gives CASSLRTGGGQYF.

The CDR3 is CASSQLTAALGYTF. CDR3 nucleotides: TGCGCCAGCAGCCAACTTACGGCCGCCTTGGGCTACACCTTC. This chain links TRBV4-1 with TRBJ1-2, with unresolved D. The CDR3 spans 14 residues. CDR1 is MGHRA, CDR2 YSYEKL, per germline. Trimming took 2 bases from V and 8 from J, leaving 15 bases between them.

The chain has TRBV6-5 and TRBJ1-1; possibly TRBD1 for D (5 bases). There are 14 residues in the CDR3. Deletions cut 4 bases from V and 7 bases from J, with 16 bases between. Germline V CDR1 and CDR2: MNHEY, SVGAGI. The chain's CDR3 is CASSSLGRINEAFF. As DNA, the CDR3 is TGTGCCAGCAGTTCCCTGGGACGGATTAATGAAGCTTTCTTT.

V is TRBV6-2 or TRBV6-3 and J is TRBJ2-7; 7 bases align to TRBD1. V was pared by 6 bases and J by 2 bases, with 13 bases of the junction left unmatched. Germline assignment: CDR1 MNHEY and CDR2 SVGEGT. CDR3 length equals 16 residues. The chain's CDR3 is CASSSTSTGNPYEQYF. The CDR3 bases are TGTGCCAGCAGCTCCACCTCGACAGGGAATCCCTACGAGCAGTACTTC.

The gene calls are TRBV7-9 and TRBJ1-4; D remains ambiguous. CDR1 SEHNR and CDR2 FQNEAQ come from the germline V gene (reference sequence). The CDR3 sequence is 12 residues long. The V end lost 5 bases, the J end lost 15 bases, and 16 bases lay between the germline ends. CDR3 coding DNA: TGTGCCAGCAGCCAAAATACCTACACGGTGTTTTTT. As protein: CASSQNTYTVFF.

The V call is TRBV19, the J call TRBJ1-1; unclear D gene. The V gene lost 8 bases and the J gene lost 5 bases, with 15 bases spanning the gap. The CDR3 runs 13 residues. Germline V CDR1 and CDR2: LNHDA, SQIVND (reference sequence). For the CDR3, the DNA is TGTGCCAGTTGCTGGCGCGGGGAGACTGAAGCTTTCTTT. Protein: CASCWRGETEAFF.

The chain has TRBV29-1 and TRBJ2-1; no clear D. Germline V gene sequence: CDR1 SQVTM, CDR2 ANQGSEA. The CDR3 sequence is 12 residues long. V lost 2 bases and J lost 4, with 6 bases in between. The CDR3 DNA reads TGCAGCGTTGAATTTGTGTACAATGAGCAGTTCTTC. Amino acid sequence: CSVEFVYNEQFF.